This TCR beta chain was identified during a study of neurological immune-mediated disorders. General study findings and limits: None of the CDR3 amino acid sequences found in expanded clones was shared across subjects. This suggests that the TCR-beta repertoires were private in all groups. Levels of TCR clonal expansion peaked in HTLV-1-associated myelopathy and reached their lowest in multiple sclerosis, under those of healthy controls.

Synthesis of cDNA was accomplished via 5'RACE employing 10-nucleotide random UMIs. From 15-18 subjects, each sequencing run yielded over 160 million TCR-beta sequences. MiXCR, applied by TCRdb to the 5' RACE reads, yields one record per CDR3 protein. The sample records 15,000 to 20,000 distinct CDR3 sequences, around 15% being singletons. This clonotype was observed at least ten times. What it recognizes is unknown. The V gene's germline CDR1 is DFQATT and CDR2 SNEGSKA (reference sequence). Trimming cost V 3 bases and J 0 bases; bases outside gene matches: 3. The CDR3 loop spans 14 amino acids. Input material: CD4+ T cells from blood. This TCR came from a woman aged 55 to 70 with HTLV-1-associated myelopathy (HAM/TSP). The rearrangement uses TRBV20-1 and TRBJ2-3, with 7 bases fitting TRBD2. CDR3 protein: CSASVLASTDTQYF. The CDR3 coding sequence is TGCAGTGCTAGTGTACTAGCGAGCACAGATACGCAGTATTTT.